Given below is one T cell receptor beta chain in context. The sample originates from a study of blood T cell repertoires in COVID-19. Whole-study context: The samples span acute and convalescent COVID-19 from the United States, Italy and Spain. T cells, B-cell-depleted T cells, or PBMCs provided the cDNA or gDNA that served as material.

Germline V gene sequence: CDR1 SGHRS, CDR2 YFSETQ. This CDR3 is 15 amino acids long. V lost 0 bases and J 8 bases, leaving 15 bases between the germline ends. How the authors handled the data: Amplification of reference gene primers was used by the study to estimate nucleated cell counts. The assay was immunoSEQ multiplex PCR, and TCRdb's table has in-frame clones only and misses some. The V and J calls and clone size are taken from that table; D and trimming were inferred from the DNA. The profile shows fewer than 450,000 clones, about nine tenths of them singletons. Recruited during active infection, patients (from Seattle) were subsequently followed longitudinally.

The chain combines TRBV5-1 with TRBJ1-3, with D hard to call. This TCR derives from a woman in her 70s with COVID-19, enrolled during active disease. Sequences were obtained from peripheral blood. The CDR3 protein is CASSLVSGKEDTIYF. DNA for the CDR3: TGCGCCAGCAGCTTGGTCTCCGGAAAAGAGGACACCATATATTTT.